This T cell receptor beta chain was sequenced for a study of human T cells and chemical hapten exposure. Time point here: patch test 3, about 24 weeks after DPC sensitization. The treatment was: therapeutic diphenylcyclopropenone sensitization with weekly scalp DPC. Each patch-test visit's blood sample preceded patch application. Deletions cut 0 bases from V and 0 bases from J, with 8 bases between. The CDR3 runs 15 residues. Germline V CDR1 and CDR2: SGDLS, YYNGEE. Concerning this clonotype: No antigen is known for it.

Notes on the study in general: Given that the donors had alopecia, their immune response may differ from that seen in healthy people. TCRs whose frequency exceeded 1 in 1000 remained the same following DPC sensitization. Compared to controls, expanded TCRs made significantly more large clusters of similar CDR3s.

MiXCR, run by TCRdb on the RACE reads, gives a single entry per CDR3 protein. The table has 80,000 to 100,000 distinct CDR3 sequences, approximately 10% seen once; the top ten hold about 1%. This material consisted of whole blood, taken in connection with sensitization to the hapten diphenylcyclopropenone (DPC). This TCR derives from a woman aged 25 to 39 with alopecia areata. Some clones in this sample may be carry-over from other donors' samples. The chain joins TRBV9 to TRBJ2-3; D is perhaps TRBD2 (6 bases). The CDR3, as DNA: TGTGCCAGCAGCGTAGGCACTAGCAGCACAGATACGCAGTATTTT. Translated, it gives CASSVGTSSTDTQYF.